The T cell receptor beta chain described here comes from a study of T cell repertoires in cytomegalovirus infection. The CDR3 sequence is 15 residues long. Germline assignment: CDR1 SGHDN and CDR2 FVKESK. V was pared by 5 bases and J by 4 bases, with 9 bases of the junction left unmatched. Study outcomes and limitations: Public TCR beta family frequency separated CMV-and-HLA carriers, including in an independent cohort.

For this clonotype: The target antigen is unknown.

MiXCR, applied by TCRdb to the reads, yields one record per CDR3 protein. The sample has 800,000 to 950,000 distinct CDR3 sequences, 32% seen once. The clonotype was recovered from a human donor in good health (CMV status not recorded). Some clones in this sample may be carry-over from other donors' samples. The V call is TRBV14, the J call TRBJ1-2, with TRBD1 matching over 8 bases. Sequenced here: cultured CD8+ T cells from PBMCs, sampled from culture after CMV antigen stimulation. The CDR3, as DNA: TGTGCCAGCAGCGCCGGGACAGGAGCCTCCTATGGCTACACCTTC. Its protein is CASSAGTGASYGYTF.